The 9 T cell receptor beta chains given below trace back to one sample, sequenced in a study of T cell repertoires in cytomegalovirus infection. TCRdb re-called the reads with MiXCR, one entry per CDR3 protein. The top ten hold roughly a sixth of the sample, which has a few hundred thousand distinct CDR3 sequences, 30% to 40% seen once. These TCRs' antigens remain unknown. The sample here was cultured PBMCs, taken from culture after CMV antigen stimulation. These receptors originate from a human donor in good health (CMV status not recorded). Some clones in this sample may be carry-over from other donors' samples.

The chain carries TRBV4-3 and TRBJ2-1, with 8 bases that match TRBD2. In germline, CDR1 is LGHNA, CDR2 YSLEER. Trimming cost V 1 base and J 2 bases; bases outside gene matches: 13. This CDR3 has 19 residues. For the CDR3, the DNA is TGCGCCAGCAGCCAAGCCCCTCCCGGGACTAGTAGCCCCTACAATGAGCAGTTCTTC. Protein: CASSQAPPGTSSPYNEQFF.

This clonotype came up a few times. In nucleotides, the CDR3 is TGTGCCAGCAGTTTGTGGAGCACTGAAGCTTTCTTT. Its translation: CASSLWSTEAFF. This chain joins TRBV12-3 or TRBV12-4 and TRBJ1-1; no clear D. Trimming took 3 bases from V and 4 from J, leaving 6 bases between them. This CDR3 contains 12 residues.

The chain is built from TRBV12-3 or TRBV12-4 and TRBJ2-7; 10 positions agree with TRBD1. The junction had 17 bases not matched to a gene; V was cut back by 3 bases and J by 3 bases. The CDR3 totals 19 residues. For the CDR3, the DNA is TGTGCCAGCAGTTTGGCGGGACAGGGGCTCACCGGGCCCTACTACGAGCAGTACTTC. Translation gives CASSLAGQGLTGPYYEQYF.

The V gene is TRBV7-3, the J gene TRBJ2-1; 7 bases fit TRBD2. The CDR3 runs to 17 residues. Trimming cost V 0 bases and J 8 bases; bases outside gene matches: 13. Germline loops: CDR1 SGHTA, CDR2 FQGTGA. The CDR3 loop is CASSLTGTGGTRDEQFF. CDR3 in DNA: TGTGCCAGCAGCTTAACGGGGACGGGAGGAACCAGGGATGAGCAGTTCTTC.

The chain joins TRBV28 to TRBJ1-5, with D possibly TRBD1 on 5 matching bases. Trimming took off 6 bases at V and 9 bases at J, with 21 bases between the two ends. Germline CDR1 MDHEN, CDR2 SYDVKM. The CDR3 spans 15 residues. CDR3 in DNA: TGTGCCAGCAGGCCGACCGGGACCAAGTTGCGGCCCCAGCATTTT. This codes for CASRPTGTKLRPQHF. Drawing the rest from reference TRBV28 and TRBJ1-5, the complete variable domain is DVKVTQSSRYLVKRTGEKVFLECVQDMDHENMFWYRQDPGLGLRLIYFSYDVKMKEKGDIPEGYSVSREKKERFSLILESASTNQTSMYLCASRPTGTKLRPQHFGDGTRLSIL.

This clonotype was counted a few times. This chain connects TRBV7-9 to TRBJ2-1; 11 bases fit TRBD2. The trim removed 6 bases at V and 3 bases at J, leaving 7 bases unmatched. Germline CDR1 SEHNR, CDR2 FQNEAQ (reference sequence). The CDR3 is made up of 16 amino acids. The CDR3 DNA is TGTGCCAGCAGATCGGGACTAGCGGTCCACTACAATGAGCAGTTCTTC. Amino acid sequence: CASRSGLAVHYNEQFF. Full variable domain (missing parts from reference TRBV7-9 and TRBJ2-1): DTGVSQNPRHKITKRGQNVTFRCDPISEHNRLYWYRQTLGQGPEFLTYFQNEAQLEKSRLLSDRFSAERPKGSFSTLEIQRTEQGDSAMYLCASRSGLAVHYNEQFFGPGTRLTVL.

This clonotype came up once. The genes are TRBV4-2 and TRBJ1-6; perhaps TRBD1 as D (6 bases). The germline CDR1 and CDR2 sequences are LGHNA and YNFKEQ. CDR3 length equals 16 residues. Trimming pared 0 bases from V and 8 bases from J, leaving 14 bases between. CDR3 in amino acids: CASSQDPGGGDSPLHF. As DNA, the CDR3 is TGTGCCAGCAGCCAAGATCCCGGGGGCGGGGATTCACCCCTCCACTTT.

Written as DNA, the CDR3 is TGTGCCAGCTCAGATCGCTTTGGGACTAGCGGATTATACGAGCAGTACGTC. Encoded protein: CASSDRFGTSGLYEQYV. The chain carries TRBV18 and TRBJ2-7; 11 positions agree with TRBD2. This CDR3 spans 17 amino acids. The V gene end was trimmed by 5 bases and the J gene end by 4 bases; junction bases not matched to a gene: 13. CDR1 is KGHSH, CDR2 LQKENI, per germline.

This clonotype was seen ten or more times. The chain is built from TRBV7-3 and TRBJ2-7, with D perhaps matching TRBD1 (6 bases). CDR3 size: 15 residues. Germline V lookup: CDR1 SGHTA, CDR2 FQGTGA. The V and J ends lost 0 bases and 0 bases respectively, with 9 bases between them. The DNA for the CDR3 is TGTGCCAGCAGCTTAACAGGGGGTAGCTCCTACGAGCAGTACTTC. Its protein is CASSLTGGSSYEQYF. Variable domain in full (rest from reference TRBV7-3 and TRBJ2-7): GAGVSQTPSNKVTEKGKYVELRCDPISGHTALYWYRQSLGQGPEFLIYFQGTGAADDSGLPNDRFFAVRPEGSVSTLKIQRTERGDSAVYLCASSLTGGSSYEQYFGPGTRLTVT.